The source of this T cell receptor (beta chain) is a study of brain T cells in children with intractable seizures. Measured with immunoSEQ multiplex PCR; TCRdb has only the in-frame clones, and not every one. The sample lists around 80,000 clones, around nine tenths occurring once. Turning to this clone: Its antigen is not identified.

Study observations and caveats: Absence of clones before surgery may stem from lower sequencing depth.

Trimming pared 5 bases from V and 0 bases from J, leaving 13 bases between. Germline V gene data show CDR1 as MGHRA and CDR2 as YSYEKL. This CDR3 is built from 16 residues. Sequencing used peripheral blood, obtained at surgery. The chain carries TRBV4-1 and TRBJ1-4, with D possibly TRBD1 on 5 matching bases. This clonotype originated in a girl aged 2-9 years with Rasmussen encephalitis and intractable seizures. The CDR3 nucleotides are TGCGCCAGCAGCGACGTGGGGGGGGCAACTAATGAAAAACTGTTTTTT. Translated, it gives CASSDVGGATNEKLFF.